This T cell receptor (beta chain) is drawn from a study of blood T cell repertoires in COVID-19. Study context: Acute and convalescent COVID-19 samples came from the United States, Italy and Spain.

Methods used by the authors: Estimated nucleated cell counts came from reference gene primer amplification. The protocol was immunoSEQ multiplex PCR, while the TCRdb copy is restricted to in-frame clones and leaves out a portion. V, J and clone size reflect that table, while D and trimming were determined from the DNA. The sample shows over 150,000 clones, more than 85% of them seen only once. Germline loops: CDR1 LNHDA, CDR2 SQIVND (reference sequence). The CDR3 has 12 amino acids. Trimming took 3 bases from V and 10 from J, leaving 9 bases between them. The chain joins TRBV19 to TRBJ1-4; weak D call: TRBD1 (6 bases). This clonotype was sampled from a man aged 30 to 39 with acute or convalescent COVID-19. Sequences were obtained from peripheral blood. The CDR3 here is CASSMRGGKLFF. As DNA, the CDR3 is TGTGCCAGTAGTATGAGAGGGGGAAAACTGTTTTTT.